Listed here are 5 T cell receptor beta chains from one sample, sequenced in a study of cytomegalovirus exposure and HLA in healthy donors. The PCR contained 60 Vbeta and 13 Jbeta primers. Assay: immunoSEQ multiplex PCR; the TCRdb copy retains only in-frame clones and omits some. The table has 120,000 to 150,000 clones, over 75% seen once. The sample comprised PBMCs. Every receptor here comes from a young woman in good health and CMV-seronegative.

This chain links TRBV2 with TRBJ2-5; 10 bases are shared with TRBD2. This CDR3 is built from 14 residues. V lost 6 bases and J lost 5; bases outside the gene matches: 6. Germline V lookup: CDR1 SNHLY, CDR2 FYNNEI. Written as DNA, the CDR3 is TGTGCCAGCAGCGCTCTAGCGGGGGTGGAGACCCAGTACTTC. Translation: CASSALAGVETQYF.

Comment on this clone: This same CDR3 is encoded by further DNA sequences in the sample. The V gene is TRBV6-1, the J gene TRBJ1-4, with 8 bases aligning to TRBD1. Germline V gene data show CDR1 as MNHNS and CDR2 as SASEGT. The CDR3 has 14 amino acids. V shed 6 bases, J shed 6 bases, and the junction held 6 bases outside the gene matches. The DNA of the CDR3 is TGTGCCAGCAGGTCCGGGACAGGTGATGAAAAACTGTTTTTT. Its protein is CASRSGTGDEKLFF.

The gene calls are TRBV4-3 and TRBJ1-5; tentative D call: TRBD1 (6 bases). Germline V gives CDR1 LGHNA, CDR2 YSLEER. V was trimmed by 5 bases and J by 1 base, leaving 9 bases between them. The CDR3 is made up of 14 amino acids. DNA of the CDR3: TGCGCCAGCAGCGACAGGTACAGCAATCAGCCCCAGCATTTT. Its translation: CASSDRYSNQPQHF.

This chain connects TRBV5-1 to TRBJ2-7, with TRBD1 matching 7 bases. The length of the CDR3 is 13 residues. Germline CDR1 reads SGHRS; CDR2 reads YFSETQ. The ends lost 5 bases at V and 5 bases at J; junction bases unmatched: 7. CDR3 sequence (DNA): TGCGCCAGCAGGGACAGGATGGTAAACGAGCAGTACTTC. Translation: CASRDRMVNEQYF.

The V and J genes are TRBV10-3 and TRBJ2-3; D is perhaps TRBD1 (5 bases). Per the germline V gene, CDR1 is ENHRY and CDR2 is SYGVKD. The CDR3 covers 14 residues. Trimming cost V 9 bases and J 1 base, with 14 bases left between them. The CDR3, as DNA: TGTGCCATATCAACGGACATACGCACAGATACGCAGTATTTT. Its translation is CAISTDIRTDTQYF.